This T cell receptor beta chain came from a study of blood T cell repertoires in COVID-19. Overall study context: Acute-phase and convalescent COVID-19 samples originated in the United States, Italy and Spain. In each case, the material was cDNA or gDNA derived from T cells, B-cell-depleted T cells, or PBMCs.

This CDR3 comprises 20 residues. With V trimmed by 4 bases and J by 2 bases, 15 bases remained unmatched. From germline, CDR1 is LGHDT and CDR2 YNNKEL (reference sequence). Clones were read by immunoSEQ multiplex PCR, and TCRdb kept only the in-frame ones, dropping some. The sample shows about 86,000 clones, 87% of them seen only once. The sample was peripheral blood. The TCR originated in a human donor in a cohort sampled during active COVID-19. V usage is TRBV3-1 (or the pseudogene TRBV3-2) and J usage is TRBJ2-5; TRBD2 aligns across 14 bases. The DNA for the CDR3 is TGTGCCAGCAGCCTCCTACCAGGGACTAGCGGGAGTGGTTGGCAAGAGACCCAGTACTTC. As protein: CASSLLPGTSGSGWQETQYF.